This paragraph reports one T cell receptor beta chain. In its sample, this clone was seen a few times. It has no known antigen specificity. No base quality information exists; no much larger clone differs at one position. The library was made by the immunoSEQ multiplex PCR assay. TCRdb's version of the immuneACCESS table is confined to in-frame rearrangements and falls short of the full clone set. An unresolved V gene accounts for under half of the shortfall where checked; the remainder is of unknown origin. This sample gives 84,000 or so clones in total; roughly 91% of them show up just once. Clones ranked in the top ten supply 17% of the sample. The data originate from a study of control samples from healthy donors and cancer patients (dated by TCRdb to 2020 to 2022). From the cysteine up to the phenylalanine, the CDR3 has a length of 15 residues. Only the CDR3 DNA is retained, 45 bases long and in frame from the first base. Trimming costs V 5 bases and J 0 bases, and their ends lie 10 bases apart. For CDR1 and CDR2, the germline V gene lists MGHRA and YSYEKL.

Sequenced: blood. This TCR was sampled from a man over 45 in good health. This chain joins TRBV4-1 to TRBJ1-4; possibly the D gene is TRBD1, per 6 matching bases. The nucleotides are TGCGCCAGCAGCACCCGGGACACAACTAATGAAAAACTGTTTTTT. Its coded protein is CASSTRDTTNEKLFF.